One sample yielded the 6 T cell receptor beta chains listed below, sequenced in a study of tumor-infiltrating lymphocytes in primary liver carcinoma. Both blood RNA, taken from unsorted whole blood, and germline DNA were extracted. Total RNA (roughly 540 ng) served as template for TCR beta cDNA synthesis primed by a constant-region primer. Slightly modified ARM-PCR served as the procedure for the TCR beta libraries. These libraries came from three rounds of nested multiplex PCR. For approximately 11 cycles apiece, the opening two PCR rounds ran with TRBV1-TRBV30 forward primers and a C-beta reverse primer. TCRdb itself ran the multiplex PCR reads through MiXCR, one entry per CDR3 protein. The data hold a few hundred thousand distinct CDR3 sequences, with around 50% observed a single time. Sequenced sample: peripheral blood. The receptors stem from a woman between 25 and 40 years old with primary liver carcinoma and hepatitis B virus infection.

This clonotype was recorded at least ten times. V and J are TRBV11-2 and TRBJ2-5; D remains ambiguous. Germline assignment: CDR1 SGHAT and CDR2 FQNNGV. This CDR3 is 13 amino acids long. V was shortened by 3 bases and J by 3 bases, with 8 bases between the two germline ends. As DNA, the CDR3 is TGTGCCAGCAGCTTGTCCCACAAAGAGACCCAGTACTTC. Translating gives CASSLSHKETQYF.

This clonotype has more than one count but fewer than ten. The chain links TRBV7-9 to TRBJ2-7; TRBD1 matches 9 bases. The V gene's germline CDR1 is SEHNR and CDR2 FQNEAQ (reference sequence). CDR3 length: 13 amino acids. Trimming took 3 bases from V and 10 from J; bases not matched to a gene: 7. CDR3 residues: CASSLGQGIAQYF. The DNA for the CDR3 is TGTGCCAGCAGCTTGGGACAGGGTATCGCACAGTACTTC.

A word on this clonotype: The CDR3 does not close with the conserved phenylalanine or tryptophan, likely indicating a read error. The limits of the CDR3 on the DNA are not certain, so only TCRdb's listed CDR3 is given. J is TRBJ2-1 and V is TRBV11-3; TRBD1 reflects the table's D call only, with no check against the DNA. Per the germline V gene, CDR1 is SGHNT and CDR2 is YENEEA. The length of the CDR3 is 13 amino acids, counting both ends. The CDR3 region is CACSPGPFNEQIS.

This clonotype was picked up a small number of times. CDR3 sequence: CASSLDSPPGEQYF. Written as DNA, the CDR3 is TGTGCCAGCAGCTTGGACAGTCCCCCCGGCGAGCAGTACTTC. The rearrangement links TRBV5-5 to TRBJ2-7; no clear D gene. Per the germline V gene, CDR1 is SGHKS and CDR2 is YYEKEE (reference sequence). The CDR3 runs 14 residues. V lost 0 bases and J 6 bases, leaving 13 bases between the germline ends.

The chain couples TRBV29-1 to TRBJ2-7; TRBD1 aligns across 9 bases. Germline V CDR1 and CDR2: SQVTM, ANQGSEA. V lost 0 bases and J lost 5; bases outside the gene matches: 11. The CDR3 extends over 16 amino acids. CDR3 loop: CSVEDFPWTGVHEQYF. Written as DNA, the CDR3 is TGCAGCGTTGAAGATTTCCCCTGGACAGGGGTCCACGAGCAGTACTTC.

The chain has TRBV5-4 and TRBJ1-2, with 12 bases aligning to TRBD1. V lost 3 bases to trimming and J lost 4 bases; unmatched junction nucleotides: 4. This CDR3 region has 15 residues. Germline CDR1 reads SGHNT; CDR2 reads YYREEE (reference sequence). CDR3 region: CASSSGTGGLYGYTF. CDR3 nucleotide sequence: TGTGCCAGCAGCTCCGGGACAGGGGGCCTCTATGGCTACACCTTC.